Detailed here is one T cell receptor (beta chain). This sample was taken from a study of radiation and T cells in renal cell carcinoma. The germline V and J ends were trimmed by 4 bases and 8 bases, with 6 bases remaining between them. CDR1 is MGHDK and CDR2 is SYGVNS in the germline V gene. This CDR3 has 11 residues. Sequencing used immunoSEQ multiplex PCR; TCRdb keeps in-frame clones, though not all of them. This sample has over 90,000 clones, with roughly 88% found just once. Time point: blood 4 weeks post-SBRT, at nephrectomy. Sample treatment: 15 Gy SBRT to primary tumor, nephrectomy 4 weeks later.

This sample comprised blood, obtained from a patient whose treatment included radiotherapy and nephrectomy. The sequence derives from a man in his fifties or sixties with renal cell carcinoma. The gene calls are TRBV25-1 and TRBJ2-1, with D unresolved. CDR3 sequence reads: CASSVRHEQFF. Written as DNA, the CDR3 is TGTGCCAGCAGTGTGCGGCATGAGCAGTTCTTC.